Below are 18 T cell receptor beta chains sequenced from a single sample in a study of CD8+ T cells in alopecia areata. Cells that came from pooled cutaneous lymph nodes were sorted using CD4, CD8alpha, NKG2D, NKG2ACE and other markers. Sequencing templates came from extracted RNA that was reverse transcribed into cDNA. The protocol was immunoSEQ multiplex PCR, while the TCRdb copy is restricted to in-frame clones and leaves out a portion. The sample has around 20,000 clones, none seen only once. Sequencing was carried out using CD8+ T cells sorted from a lymph node. These receptors all come from a C3H/HeJ mouse with alopecia areata. This mouse strain has H2-k as its MHC haplotype.

This clone appeared a few times. Genes here carry mouse names. The read gets to within 4 residues of the CDR3 end, and the germline J gene fills in the rest. This chain links TRBV19 with TRBJ1-2, with a tentative D call TRBD1 (5 bases). There are 11 residues in the CDR3. Germline assignment: CDR1 FNHDT and CDR2 SITEND (reference sequence). CDR3 bases read: TGTGCCAGCAGTACAGGGTCC. Protein sequence: CASSTGS. The complete CDR3 reads CASSTGSDYTF.

Ten or more counts support this clone. Mouse gene names apply. The CDR3 goes on 4 residues after the read ends, and that part is filled in from the germline J gene. V gene TRBV19 combines with J gene TRBJ2-1, with D uncertain. This CDR3 has 13 amino acids. Germline CDR1 and CDR2: FNHDT and SITEND (reference sequence). V was clipped by 1 base and J by 5 bases, with 7 bases between them. The CDR3 here is CASSINNNAEQFF. Partial CDR3 DNA: TGTGCCAGCAGTATAAACAATAATGCT.

Only a few counts were recorded for this clone. Genes here carry mouse names. The read halts 4 residues ahead of the CDR3 end, with the missing end drawn from the germline J gene. This rearrangement joins TRBV13-1 to TRBJ2-1; 7 nucleotides align to TRBD1. The CDR3 is 15 residues long. CDR1 and CDR2 from the germline V gene are NSHNY and SYGAGN. After removal of 0 bases from V and 0 bases from J, the junction contained 0 bases not matched to a gene. The chain's CDR3 is CASSDGTGNYAEQFF. The DNA read from the CDR3 is TGTGCCAGCAGTGATGGGACAGGTAACTATGCT.

Details on this clone: Genes and germline come from the mouse. The read stops 4 residues short of the end of the CDR3; the missing end is completed from the germline J gene. The chain carries TRBV13-2 and TRBJ2-3, with D possibly TRBD1 on 7 matching bases. Germline V lookup: CDR1 NNHNN, CDR2 SYGAGS (reference sequence). This CDR3 contains 16 residues. V was clipped by 0 bases and J by 1 base, with 12 bases between them. The CDR3 loop reads CASGDAGRGGAETLYF. The sequenced part of the CDR3 DNA is TGTGCCAGCGGTGATGCAGGCAGGGGGGGTGCAGAA.

As regards this clone: Mouse gene names and germline throughout. The read stops 4 residues short of the end of the CDR3; the missing end is completed from the germline J gene. V gene TRBV1 combines with J gene TRBJ2-5; 11 bases align to TRBD2. The CDR3 runs to 15 residues. The germline V gene has CDR1 NSQYPW and CDR2 LRSPGD (reference sequence). The V and J ends lost 5 bases and 3 bases, in that order; junction bases with no gene match: 4. The CDR3 sequence is CTCSTRDWGQDTQYF. The covered CDR3 bases are TGCACCTGCAGTACTCGGGACTGGGGGCAAGAC.

As regards this clone: At residue 10, TCRdb's protein is not the same as the translated DNA, so the protein here was read from the DNA. Germline and genes here are mouse. Read data end 3 residues before the CDR3 end; the end is taken from the germline J gene. The chain employs TRBV20 and TRBJ1-3; possibly TRBD1 for D (5 bases). The CDR3 loop spans 13 amino acids. V was cut by 1 base and J by 2 bases, with 6 bases left in between. Per the germline V gene, CDR1 is GFQATS and CDR2 is STVNSAI. The chain's CDR3 is CGARARAGNTLYF. Incomplete CDR3 DNA: TGTGGTGCTAGGGCCAGGGCTGGAAATACG.

This clone was found a few times. TCRdb gives a protein that differs at residue 13 from what the DNA encodes, so the protein here is translated from the DNA. Mouse germline and gene names are used. The CDR3 end lies 3 residues beyond the end of the read and is filled in from the germline J gene. The chain combines TRBV14 with TRBJ1-3; the match to TRBD1 covers 7 bases. J lost 0 bases, V lost 4 bases, and 7 bases had no gene match. CDR1 and CDR2 from the germline V gene are SGHDT and FRDEAV. This CDR3 comprises 16 residues. CDR3 protein: CASSHRDSNSGNTLYF. The part of the CDR3 DNA that was read is TGTGCCAGCAGTCACCGGGACAGCAATTCTGGAAATACG.

Notes on this clone: The gene symbols are mouse symbols. The read terminates 4 residues ahead of where the CDR3 ends, so the germline J gene completes it. The chain links TRBV29 to TRBJ2-1; TRBD2 aligns across 10 bases. The CDR3 runs 15 residues. The ends lost 8 bases at V and 3 bases at J; junction bases unmatched: 7. Per the germline V gene, CDR1 is MSHET and CDR2 is SYDVDS. Here the CDR3 reads CASPQHWGGYAEQFF. The DNA read from the CDR3 is TGTGCTAGCCCCCAACACTGGGGGGGCTATGCT.

This clone was detected ten times or more. Gene names refer to mouse genes. The read gets to within 4 residues of the CDR3 end, and the germline J gene fills in the rest. The chain recombines TRBV5 with TRBJ2-7; D is undetermined. The CDR3 is 12 residues long. The germline V gene has CDR1 LGHNA and CDR2 YNLKQL (reference sequence). The DNA read from the CDR3 is TGTGCCAGCAGCCAAGACATTTAT. This encodes CASSQDIY. The full CDR3 sequence reads CASSQDIYEQYF.

This clone was observed many times. Genes and germline come from the mouse. The read finishes 4 residues shy of the CDR3 end, and the germline J gene is used to complete it. The V gene is TRBV13-3, the J gene TRBJ2-3; the D gene is possibly TRBD1 (6 bases). The germline CDR1 and CDR2 sequences are NNHDY and SYVADS. This CDR3 contains 15 residues. Trimming left V 2 bases short and J 0 bases short, with 10 bases between. The DNA read from the CDR3 is TGTGCCAGCAGTGAAAGGGGGTCTAGTGCAGAA. The encoded protein is CASSERGSSAE. The entire CDR3 is CASSERGSSAETLYF.

This clone has a handful of counts. All gene names here are mouse names. The observed sequence ends 4 residues before the CDR3 terminus, with the missing tail filled in from the germline J gene. The chain combines TRBV13-1 with TRBJ2-4; D gene unclear. The V end was cut by 3 bases, the J end by 0 bases, with 5 bases between. This CDR3 contains 13 residues. Germline values: CDR1 NSHNY, CDR2 SYGAGN. Incomplete CDR3 DNA: TGTGCCAGCAGTGGACATAGTCAAAAC. Translating it yields CASSGHSQN. The whole CDR3 sequence reads CASSGHSQNTLYF.

Many counts were recorded for this clone. Gene names refer to mouse genes. Read coverage stops 4 residues before the CDR3 terminus; the germline J gene supplies the remainder. The V and J genes are TRBV19 and TRBJ1-4, with 8 bases lining up with TRBD1. The CDR3 covers 15 residues. Germline V gene data show CDR1 as FNHDT and CDR2 as SITEND (reference sequence). After removal of 0 bases from V and 3 bases from J, the junction contained 1 base not matched to a gene. The part of the CDR3 DNA that was read is TGTGCCAGCAGTATAGGGACAGGGACCAACGAA. Translation: CASSIGTGTNE. The complete CDR3 protein is CASSIGTGTNERLFF. Supplemented by reference TRBV19 and TRBJ1-4, the full variable domain reads GGIITQTPKFLIGQEGQKLTLKCQQNFNHDTMYWYRQDSGKGLRLIYYSITENDLQKGDLSEGYDASREKKSSFSLTVTSAQKNEMAVFLCASSIGTGTNERLFFGHGTKLSVL.

This clone showed up just a few times. Gene names are mouse gene names. The CDR3 end is not reached by the read, which stops 4 residues before it; the germline J gene fills it in. This rearrangement joins TRBV13-1 to TRBJ1-1; the D gene is possibly TRBD1 (5 bases). V was trimmed by 6 bases and J by 4 bases, leaving 7 bases between them. The CDR3 is made up of 11 amino acids. Germline loops: CDR1 NSHNY, CDR2 SYGAGN. The CDR3 DNA, read in part, is TGTGCCAGCACCGACAGCACA. Protein sequence: CASTDST. In full, the CDR3 reads CASTDSTEVFF.

In the case of this clone: Gene names follow the mouse nomenclature. The sequenced fragment ends 4 residues before the CDR3 boundary, so the rest is inferred from the germline J gene. The chain recombines TRBV13-2 with TRBJ2-7; 7 nucleotides align to TRBD1. This CDR3 has 12 amino acids. From germline, CDR1 is NNHNN and CDR2 SYGAGS (reference sequence). The CDR3 DNA, read in part, is TGTGCCAGCGGCGGGACAGCATAT. Protein product: CASGGTAY. The full CDR3 protein is CASGGTAYEQYF.

A note on this clone: Gene and germline names: mouse. The CDR3 end lies 4 residues beyond the end of the read and is filled in from the germline J gene. J is TRBJ1-1 and V is TRBV13-2, with a possible D match to TRBD1 (6 bases). The CDR3 consists of 13 residues. V lost 2 bases, J lost 3 bases, and 8 bases lay in between. Germline V CDR1 and CDR2: NNHNN, SYGAGS (reference sequence). Incomplete CDR3 DNA: TGTGCCAGCGGTGAGAACAGGGACACA. This codes for CASGENRDT. The full CDR3 sequence reads CASGENRDTEVFF.

This clone was seen ten or more times. Gene names are mouse gene names. Incomplete CDR3 DNA: TGCACCTGCAGTGCAGAGGGACAGTAT. Translating gives CTCSAEGQY. The full CDR3 is CTCSAEGQYEQYF. The chain joins TRBV1 to TRBJ2-7; 7 positions agree with TRBD1. The read is 4 residues too short to cover the CDR3 end, so that end is filled in from the germline J gene. The CDR3 sequence is 13 residues long. Germline CDR1 reads NSQYPW; CDR2 reads LRSPGD (reference sequence).

This clone was seen at least ten times. Genes here carry mouse names. With the read ending 4 residues before the CDR3 end, the germline J gene is used to fill in that end. V is TRBV1 and J is TRBJ2-7, with 10 bases that match TRBD2. From germline, CDR1 is NSQYPW and CDR2 LRSPGD (reference sequence). This CDR3 contains 15 residues. The CDR3 bases that were read are TGCACCTGCAGTGGGGCTGGGGGGGCGGACGAT. This encodes CTCSGAGGADD. The full CDR3 reads CTCSGAGGADDEQYF.

This clone was recorded a few times. Here the gene names and germline are mouse. The CDR3 end is not reached by the read, which stops 4 residues before it; the germline J gene fills it in. V usage is TRBV19 and J usage is TRBJ2-2; D remains unclear. The V gene's germline CDR1 is FNHDT and CDR2 SITEND (reference sequence). V was shortened by 2 bases and J by 0 bases, with 2 bases between the two germline ends. The CDR3 consists of 13 residues. The DNA read from the CDR3 is TGTGCCAGCAGTATCACAAACACCGGG. Protein: CASSITNTG. The whole CDR3 region reads CASSITNTGQLYF.